The 28 T cell receptor beta chains reported below all come from one sample, sequenced in a study of T-cell memory formation after mild COVID-19. TCRdb itself ran the 5' RACE reads through MiXCR, one entry per CDR3 protein. The data show roughly 350,000 distinct CDR3 sequences, roughly an eighth seen once. Sequencing input: PBMCs or a T cell subset sorted from them (not recorded which). These receptors were collected from a man aged 18 to 35 who had mild COVID-19 (a few samples of this study predate the infection). Cell type and time point are not known.

In this sample, this clonotype turned up a few times. This sequence joins TRBV20-1 and TRBJ1-5; D possibly corresponds to TRBD1 (5 bases). The V gene lost 2 bases and the J gene lost 0 bases, with 14 bases spanning the gap. This CDR3 contains 16 residues. Germline CDR1 DFQATT, CDR2 SNEGSKA (reference sequence). The CDR3 sequence: CSARPGGTYSNQPQHF. The CDR3 bases are TGCAGTGCTAGACCCGGGGGAACTTATAGCAATCAGCCCCAGCATTTT.

This clonotype came up many times. CDR3 residues: CSARGGDSSYEQYV. CDR3 nucleotides: TGCAGTGCTAGAGGTGGAGACAGCTCCTACGAGCAGTACGTC. The J gene is TRBJ2-7, the V gene TRBV20-1; tentative D call: TRBD1 (5 bases). Looked up from germline, CDR1 is DFQATT and CDR2 is SNEGSKA (reference sequence). The germline V and J ends were trimmed by 1 base and 0 bases, with 10 bases remaining between them. The CDR3 is made up of 14 amino acids.

V is TRBV5-1 and J is TRBJ2-1; 8 nucleotides line up with TRBD1. The CDR3 extends over 16 amino acids. Germline V CDR1 and CDR2: SGHRS, YFSETQ. V lost 5 bases and J lost 3; bases outside the gene matches: 10. CDR3 residues: CASRDRQGPLYNEQFF. The CDR3 DNA is TGCGCCAGCAGAGACCGACAGGGGCCACTCTACAATGAGCAGTTCTTC.

This chain links TRBV18 with TRBJ2-3, with 9 bases that match TRBD2. CDR1 is KGHSH and CDR2 is LQKENI in the germline V gene. V lost 3 bases to trimming and J lost 2 bases; unmatched junction nucleotides: 6. CDR3 size: 16 residues. CDR3 amino acids: CASSPTSGRPTDTQYF. The CDR3 region has the DNA TGTGCCAGCTCACCCACTAGCGGGCGCCCCACAGATACGCAGTATTTT. Variable domain in full (rest from reference TRBV18 and TRBJ2-3): NAGVMQNPRHLVRRRGQEARLRCSPMKGHSHVYWYRQLPEEGLKFMVYLQKENIIDESGMPKERFSAEFPKEGPSILRIQQVVRGDSAAYFCASSPTSGRPTDTQYFGPGTRLTVL.

This clonotype was picked up many times. The chain is built from TRBV12-3 or TRBV12-4 and TRBJ2-5; weak D call: TRBD2 (5 bases). The V end was cut by 5 bases, the J end by 5 bases, with 12 bases between. The CDR3 is 13 amino acids. CDR3 DNA: TGTGCCAGCAGTGCACTAGTTCCGGAGACCCAGTACTTC. Translation gives CASSALVPETQYF.

The V call is TRBV7-9, the J call TRBJ1-6, with D tentatively TRBD1 (6 bases). This CDR3 has 14 residues. Trimming pared 1 base from V and 9 bases from J, leaving 10 bases between. Germline values: CDR1 SEHNR, CDR2 FQNEAQ (reference sequence). The CDR3 loop reads CASSLEGGTSPLHF. CDR3 nucleotide sequence: TGTGCCAGCAGCTTAGAGGGGGGCACTTCACCCCTCCACTTT.

The J gene is TRBJ2-7, the V gene TRBV7-3, with TRBD2 identical over 7 bases. The junction had 8 bases not matched to a gene; V was cut back by 4 bases and J by 5 bases. The CDR3 runs 14 residues. The germline V gene has CDR1 SGHTA and CDR2 FQGTGA. CDR3 protein: CASSSNRLAHEQYF. For the CDR3, the DNA is TGTGCCAGCAGCTCAAACCGACTAGCCCACGAGCAGTACTTC.

The rearrangement links TRBV12-3 or TRBV12-4 to TRBJ2-7; 10 bases fit TRBD2. The CDR3 contains 17 residues. V was pared by 2 bases and J by 8 bases, with 15 bases of the junction left unmatched. CDR3 in DNA: TGTGCCAGCAGTTTACTAGCGGGGGCTTCTTCCCTCGGGAAGCAGTACTTC. This gives the protein CASSLLAGASSLGKQYF.

Ten or more counts support this clonotype. The chain carries TRBV12-3 or TRBV12-4 and TRBJ2-7; D possibly matches TRBD1 or TRBD2 (5 bases each). The V end lost 3 bases, the J end lost 0 bases, and 6 bases lay between the germline ends. The CDR3 runs 13 residues. The CDR3 DNA is TGTGCCAGCAGTTTCGGGACCTCCTACGAGCAGTACTTC. It is translated as CASSFGTSYEQYF.

CDR3 residues: CASSPEADTEAFF. CDR3 in DNA: TGTGCCAGCAGCCCTGAGGCGGACACTGAAGCTTTCTTT. The chain employs TRBV7-6 and TRBJ1-1; D unclear. The CDR3 consists of 13 residues. From germline, CDR1 is SGHVS and CDR2 FNYEAQ. With 5 bases removed from V and 3 bases from J, the gap between germline ends came to 10 bases. The entire variable domain, with the rest obtained from reference TRBV7-6 and TRBJ1-1, is as follows: GAGVSQSPRYKVTKRGQDVALRCDPISGHVSLYWYRQALGQGPEFLTYFNYEAQQDKSGLPNDRFSAERPEGSISTLTIQRTEQRDSAMYRCASSPEADTEAFFGQGTRLTVV.

The chain joins TRBV5-1 to TRBJ1-5; no definite D call. CDR3 length equals 13 residues. The V gene's germline CDR1 is SGHRS and CDR2 YFSETQ. Trimming cost V 5 bases and J 3 bases, with 9 bases left between them. The CDR3 DNA is TGCGCCAGCAGGTCAGGTCCCAATCAGCCCCAGCATTTT. It is translated as CASRSGPNQPQHF.

This clonotype was seen only a few times. The chain joins TRBV7-9 to TRBJ2-2; tentatively, D is TRBD1 (6 bases). Germline lookup yields CDR1 SEHNR and CDR2 FQNEAQ (reference sequence). The CDR3 runs to 16 residues. Trimming stripped 2 bases from V and 7 bases from J, with 17 bases between. The CDR3 region has the DNA TGTGCCAGCAGCTTACCCCGGGACACAATGATCGGGGAGCTGTTTTTT. Translation: CASSLPRDTMIGELFF.

This clonotype was detected only a few times. This rearrangement joins TRBV20-1 to TRBJ2-2; a possible D gene is TRBD1 (5 bases). V lost 1 base to trimming and J lost 7 bases, with 13 bases between them. Germline V lookup: CDR1 DFQATT, CDR2 SNEGSKA (reference sequence). The CDR3 consists of 14 residues. CDR3 sequence reads: CSARGGAYRGELFF. The CDR3 DNA sequence: TGCAGTGCTAGAGGTGGGGCGTACCGCGGGGAGCTGTTTTTT.

The V call is TRBV5-6, the J call TRBJ2-5; weak D call: TRBD1 (6 bases). This CDR3 is 14 amino acids long. The germline V gene has CDR1 SGHDT and CDR2 YYEEEE. V gave up 5 bases and J gave up 3 bases, with 14 bases separating them. CDR3 residues: CASSRTGFEETQYF. The CDR3 bases are TGTGCCAGCAGTCGCACAGGGTTCGAAGAGACCCAGTACTTC.

The table lists this clonotype with a few counts. The J gene is TRBJ2-7, the V gene TRBV7-9; D call uncertain. This CDR3 has 12 amino acids. Per the germline V gene, CDR1 is SEHNR and CDR2 is FQNEAQ (reference sequence). The V gene lost 1 base and the J gene lost 1 base, with 2 bases spanning the gap. CDR3 sequence (DNA): TGTGCCAGCAGCTTAGAGTCCTACGAGCAGTACGTC. This translates into CASSLESYEQYV.

This clonotype came up a few times. This chain links TRBV7-9 with TRBJ2-1, with 9 bases fitting TRBD2. Trimming took 3 bases from V and 3 from J; bases not matched to a gene: 3. Germline V gene sequence: CDR1 SEHNR, CDR2 FQNEAQ (reference sequence). This CDR3 is built from 15 residues. The CDR3 DNA sequence: TGTGCCAGCAGCTTGGTAGCGGGGGTCTACAATGAGCAGTTCTTC. Protein product: CASSLVAGVYNEQFF.

Ten or more counts support this clonotype. The V gene is TRBV7-3, the J gene TRBJ1-1, with 7 bases lining up with TRBD1. This CDR3 spans 13 amino acids. Germline CDR1 and CDR2: SGHTA and FQGTGA. The V segment lost 5 bases and the J segment 5 bases; nucleotides outside the gene matches: 5. The DNA for the CDR3 is TGTGCCAGCAGCACTCAGGGGGGGACTGAAGCTTTCTTT. Protein sequence: CASSTQGGTEAFF.

The J gene is TRBJ2-5, the V gene TRBV4-2, with a possible D match to TRBD1 (5 bases). Trimming took off 0 bases at V and 5 bases at J, with 13 bases between the two ends. Germline V gene data show CDR1 as LGHNA and CDR2 as YNFKEQ. The CDR3 is made up of 15 amino acids. The CDR3 spells CASSQDLTAWETQYF. In DNA, the CDR3 is TGTGCCAGCAGCCAAGATCTGACAGCGTGGGAGACCCAGTACTTC.

This chain uses TRBV4-1 with TRBJ2-1; D perhaps matches TRBD1 (6 bases). CDR1 and CDR2 (germline): MGHRA, YSYEKL. Trimming left V 2 bases short and J 6 bases short, with 11 bases between. The CDR3 runs to 14 residues. The CDR3 region is CASSQKQGPNEQFF. The CDR3 DNA sequence: TGCGCCAGCAGCCAAAAACAGGGACCCAATGAGCAGTTCTTC.

This clonotype has just a few counts. This sequence joins TRBV28 and TRBJ2-5, with 13 bases fitting TRBD2. Germline V gene data show CDR1 as MDHEN and CDR2 as SYDVKM. V was clipped by 4 bases and J by 5 bases; unmatched bases: 13. The CDR3 is made up of 18 amino acids. CDR3 loop: CASSSVFRLAGGWETQYF. CDR3 DNA: TGTGCCAGCAGTTCTGTATTTCGACTAGCGGGGGGCTGGGAGACCCAGTACTTC.

V is TRBV7-2 and J is TRBJ2-5; 10 positions agree with TRBD2. CDR1 is SGHTA and CDR2 is FQGNSA in the germline V gene. CDR3 length: 16 amino acids. Trimming took 5 bases from V and 2 from J; bases not matched to a gene: 8. This CDR3 is CASSPGALAGQETQYF. As DNA, the CDR3 is TGTGCCAGCAGCCCAGGGGCACTAGCGGGGCAAGAGACCCAGTACTTC.

This chain links TRBV3-1 with TRBJ1-2, with D uncertain. Germline CDR1 is LGHDT and CDR2 is YNNKEL (reference sequence). With 4 bases removed from V and 4 bases from J, the gap between germline ends came to 16 bases. The CDR3 runs 15 residues. The CDR3 here is CASSPLRTDFYGYTF. CDR3 coding DNA: TGTGCCAGCAGCCCTTTAAGAACAGACTTCTATGGCTACACCTTC. The complete variable domain, with remaining parts taken from reference TRBV3-1 and TRBJ1-2, reads DTAVSQTPKYLVTQMGNDKSIKCEQNLGHDTMYWYKQDSKKFLKIMFSYNNKELIINETVPNRFSPKSPDKAHLNLHINSLELGDSAVYFCASSPLRTDFYGYTFGSGTRLTVV.

The gene calls are TRBV19 and TRBJ1-5; 8 bases match TRBD1. CDR1 is LNHDA, CDR2 SQIVND, per germline (reference sequence). V gave up 7 bases and J gave up 3 bases; unmatched junction bases: 11. CDR3 length: 16 amino acids. The CDR3 sequence is CASTPLRDRNNQPQHF. Written as DNA, the CDR3 is TGTGCCAGTACTCCTCTTAGGGACAGGAACAATCAGCCCCAGCATTTT.

This clonotype has at least ten counts. The chain joins TRBV7-9 to TRBJ2-1; D is unclear. Trimming pared 10 bases from V and 4 bases from J, leaving 17 bases between. The CDR3 totals 14 residues. Germline lookup yields CDR1 SEHNR and CDR2 FQNEAQ (reference sequence). The CDR3 DNA sequence: TGTGCCATCGCCCAGGCAAAGGCATACAATGAGCAGTTCTTC. It yields the protein CAIAQAKAYNEQFF.

This chain joins TRBV5-1 and TRBJ2-7; the match to TRBD1 covers 9 bases. Trimming cost V 1 base and J 7 bases; bases outside gene matches: 6. CDR3 size: 14 residues. Germline V gene sequence: CDR1 SGHRS, CDR2 YFSETQ. In DNA, the CDR3 is TGCGCCAGCAGCTTGTCTGGGACAGGGAATGAGCAGTACTTC. Protein: CASSLSGTGNEQYF.

The rearrangement links TRBV15 to TRBJ2-7, with 8 bases identical to TRBD1. CDR1 and CDR2 from the germline V gene are LNHNV and YYDKDF (reference sequence). The CDR3 spans 14 residues. J gave up 4 bases and V 9 bases, and 11 bases lay outside the gene matches. CDR3 in DNA: TGTGCCACTAGCCCGGGGACAGGACCGTACGAGCAGTACTTC. Encoded protein: CATSPGTGPYEQYF. The full variable domain, its missing parts supplied by reference TRBV15 and TRBJ2-7, is DAMVIQNPRYQVTQFGKPVTLSCSQTLNHNVMYWYQQKSSQAPKLLFHYYDKDFNNEADTPDNFQSRRPNTSFCFLDIRSPGLGDTAMYLCATSPGTGPYEQYFGPGTRLTVT.

Only a few counts were recorded for this clonotype. This sequence joins TRBV7-2 and TRBJ2-3, with 7 bases that match TRBD2. Germline CDR1 and CDR2: SGHTA and FQGNSA. After removal of 9 bases from V and 4 bases from J, the junction contained 10 bases not matched to a gene. The CDR3 has 14 amino acids. The CDR3 region is CASAGRGWADTQYF. CDR3 bases: TGTGCCAGTGCAGGGCGGGGGTGGGCAGATACGCAGTATTTT.

This clonotype was seen a handful of times. DNA for the CDR3: TGCAGCGTCGGGACTTTCCCGAAAGAGACCCAGTACTTC. Encoded protein: CSVGTFPKETQYF. V gene TRBV29-1 combines with J gene TRBJ2-5; tentatively, D is TRBD2 (6 bases). Trimming stripped 6 bases from V and 3 bases from J, with 14 bases between. The CDR3 contains 13 residues. Germline V CDR1 and CDR2: SQVTM, ANQGSEA.